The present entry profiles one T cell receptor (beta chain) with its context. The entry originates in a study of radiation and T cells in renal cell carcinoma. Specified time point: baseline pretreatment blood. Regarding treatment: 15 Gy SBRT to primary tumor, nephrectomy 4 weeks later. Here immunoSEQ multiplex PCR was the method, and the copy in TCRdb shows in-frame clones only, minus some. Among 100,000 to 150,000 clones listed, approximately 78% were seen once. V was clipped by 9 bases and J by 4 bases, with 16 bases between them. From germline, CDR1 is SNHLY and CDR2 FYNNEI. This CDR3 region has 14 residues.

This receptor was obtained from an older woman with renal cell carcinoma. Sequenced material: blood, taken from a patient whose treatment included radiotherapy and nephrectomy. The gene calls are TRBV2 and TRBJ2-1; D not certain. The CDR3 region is CARLLVGSYNEQFF. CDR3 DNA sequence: TGTGCCAGATTGCTAGTAGGATCTTACAATGAGCAGTTCTTC.